The 18 T cell receptor beta chains given below trace back to one sample, sequenced in a study of T cell responses to AZD1222 COVID-19 vaccine. Here immunoSEQ multiplex PCR was the method, and the copy in TCRdb shows in-frame clones only, minus some. The sample contains approximately 61,000 clones, around 82% of which appear only once. Sequencing was performed on peripheral blood, taken 28 days after the second AZD1222 dose. These receptors were taken from an adult who received the AZD1222 COVID-19 vaccine.

The chain's CDR3 is CASSSYTSYEQYF. In DNA, the CDR3 is TGTGCCAGCAGTTCCTACACCTCCTACGAGCAGTACTTC. The J gene is TRBJ2-7, the V gene TRBV6-6; D is unclear. The CDR3 consists of 13 residues. The germline V and J ends were trimmed by 4 bases and 0 bases, with 7 bases remaining between them. Germline values: CDR1 MNHNY, CDR2 SVGAGI (reference sequence).

The chain employs TRBV5-1 and TRBJ2-7, with 12 positions matching TRBD2. The CDR3 sequence is 15 residues long. J was trimmed by 7 bases and V by 4 bases; bases with no gene match: 9. CDR1 and CDR2 (germline): SGHRS, YFSETQ. CDR3 loop: CASSTGLAGLLEQYF. Here the CDR3 DNA reads TGCGCCAGCAGCACAGGACTAGCGGGGCTTTTGGAGCAGTACTTC. Filled out from reference TRBV5-1 and TRBJ2-7, the complete variable domain reads KAGVTQTPRYLIKTRGQQVTLSCSPISGHRSVSWYQQTPGQGLQFLFEYFSETQRNKGNFPGRFSGRQFSNSRSEMNVSTLELGDSALYLCASSTGLAGLLEQYFGPGTRLTVT.

V usage is TRBV7-9 and J usage is TRBJ2-2; D remains ambiguous. The ends were cut back, 5 bases at V and 0 bases at J, with 25 bases in the middle. The CDR3 is 20 residues long. The germline V gene encodes CDR1 SEHNR and CDR2 FQNEAQ (reference sequence). The CDR3 loop reads CASSNSKLDAWWANTGELFF. CDR3 in DNA: TGTGCCAGCAGCAATTCAAAATTGGACGCATGGTGGGCGAACACCGGGGAGCTGTTTTTT.

This clone came up a few times. V gene TRBV10-3 combines with J gene TRBJ1-2; weak D call: TRBD1 (6 bases). The CDR3 runs 15 residues. Trimming shortened V by 6 bases and J by 0 bases, and 14 bases separated the two germline ends. Germline CDR1 and CDR2: ENHRY and SYGVKD. CDR3 loop: CAISPDSSANYGYTF. In nucleotides, the CDR3 is TGTGCCATCAGCCCGGACAGTTCCGCTAACTATGGCTACACCTTC.

The chain is built from TRBV30 and TRBJ2-6, with D perhaps TRBD1 (6 bases). Per germline, CDR1 GTSNPN and CDR2 SVGIG (reference sequence). V was trimmed by 4 bases and J by 0 bases, leaving 10 bases between them. The CDR3 loop spans 15 amino acids. The CDR3 reads CAWTGANSGANVLTF. In DNA, the CDR3 is TGTGCCTGGACAGGGGCCAACTCTGGGGCCAACGTCCTGACTTTC.

The V and J genes are TRBV27 and TRBJ2-7; D uncertain. The germline CDR1 and CDR2 sequences are MNHEY and SMNVEV (reference sequence). This CDR3 spans 12 amino acids. With 0 bases removed from V and 3 bases from J, the gap between germline ends came to 3 bases. DNA for the CDR3: TGTGCCAGCAGTTTATCGTTCTACGAGCAGTACTTC. Its protein is CASSLSFYEQYF.

The chain carries TRBV6-2 or TRBV6-3 and TRBJ1-4; the D is unclear. V was trimmed by 3 bases and J by 0 bases, leaving 14 bases between them. Germline V lookup: CDR1 MNHEY, CDR2 SVGEGT. There are 17 residues in the CDR3. This chain's CDR3 is CASSYIRKIATNEKLFF. The CDR3 DNA sequence: TGTGCCAGCAGTTATATTCGGAAGATCGCAACTAATGAAAAACTGTTTTTT.

The rearrangement joins TRBV2 to TRBJ2-3, with 12 positions matching TRBD2. Germline V lookup: CDR1 SNHLY, CDR2 FYNNEI. CDR3 length equals 17 residues. The V gene end was trimmed by 2 bases and the J gene end by 4 bases; junction bases not matched to a gene: 7. The CDR3, as DNA: TGTGCCAGCAGTGAAATTAGGCTAGCGGGAGGGCCAGATACGCAGTATTTT. Translation gives CASSEIRLAGGPDTQYF.

This chain links TRBV7-9 with TRBJ2-6; the D gene is possibly TRBD1 (6 bases). The length of the CDR3 is 16 residues. The V gene lost 1 base and the J gene lost 2 bases, with 9 bases spanning the gap. Germline CDR1 and CDR2: SEHNR and FQNEAQ (reference sequence). CDR3 loop: CASSLVRGAGANVLTF. The CDR3 coding sequence is TGTGCCAGCAGCTTAGTCAGGGGTGCTGGGGCCAACGTCCTGACTTTC.

This chain connects TRBV24-1 to TRBJ2-1, with 8 bases aligning to TRBD1. The germline gives CDR1 KGHDR, CDR2 SFDVKD. With V trimmed by 4 bases and J by 7 bases, 8 bases remained unmatched. The length of the CDR3 is 15 residues. CDR3 bases: TGTGCCACCAGTGAACATCGGACAGGGAGGAATGAGCAGTTCTTC. Translating gives CATSEHRTGRNEQFF.

This chain connects TRBV28 to TRBJ1-2; no clear D. This CDR3 is built from 14 residues. The germline V gene encodes CDR1 MDHEN and CDR2 SYDVKM. Trimming cost V 2 bases and J 0 bases, with 7 bases left between them. The CDR3 sequence is CASSLELANYGYTF. The CDR3 DNA reads as TGTGCCAGCAGTTTAGAGTTAGCTAACTATGGCTACACCTTC.

This chain links TRBV5-4 with TRBJ1-4, with a weak D call TRBD1 (5 bases). This CDR3 comprises 15 residues. Trimming cost V 0 bases and J 7 bases, with 13 bases left between them. The germline gives CDR1 SGHNT, CDR2 YYREEE (reference sequence). The CDR3 bases are TGTGCCAGCAGCTTGGGGCGGCAGGGTACTGAAAAACTGTTTTTT. This gives the protein CASSLGRQGTEKLFF.

The chain recombines TRBV28 with TRBJ2-1, with TRBD2 identical over 14 bases. Per the germline V gene, CDR1 is MDHEN and CDR2 is SYDVKM. After removal of 2 bases from V and 8 bases from J, the junction contained 11 bases not matched to a gene. This CDR3 is 18 amino acids long. Here the CDR3 reads CASSLPAPTSGRVHEQFF. The CDR3 nucleotides are TGTGCCAGCAGTTTACCCGCTCCGACTAGCGGGAGGGTCCATGAGCAGTTCTTC.

This chain connects TRBV28 to TRBJ2-1; D is uncertain. The V end was cut by 8 bases, the J end by 6 bases, with 8 bases between. Germline CDR1 is MDHEN and CDR2 is SYDVKM. CDR3 length equals 11 residues. CDR3 DNA: TGTGCCAGCGGACCTCCCAATGAGCAGTTCTTC. It codes for CASGPPNEQFF.

This chain uses TRBV29-1 with TRBJ1-2, with a tentative D call TRBD1 (5 bases). CDR3 length: 13 residues. Trimming left V 6 bases short and J 8 bases short, with 19 bases between. Germline-derived CDR1 and CDR2 are SQVTM and ANQGSEA. CDR3: CSVQVGGFGGYTF. The CDR3 DNA is TGCAGCGTCCAAGTTGGGGGATTTGGCGGCTACACCTTC.

This chain links TRBV5-6 with TRBJ1-4, with no clear D. The V gene lost 4 bases and the J gene lost 8 bases, with 15 bases spanning the gap. This CDR3 is 14 amino acids long. Per germline, CDR1 SGHDT and CDR2 YYEEEE. This CDR3 reads CASSDRSGREKLFF. In nucleotides, the CDR3 is TGTGCCAGCAGCGATAGGAGCGGTCGGGAAAAACTGTTTTTT.

The rearrangement uses TRBV3-1 (or the pseudogene TRBV3-2) and TRBJ2-2, with D hard to call. The CDR3 spans 14 residues. Germline-derived CDR1 and CDR2 are LGHDT and YNNKEL (reference sequence). The V end lost 4 bases, the J end lost 6 bases, and 12 bases lay between the germline ends. CDR3 region: CASSPRFRPGELFF. DNA of the CDR3: TGTGCCAGCAGCCCCCGTTTCCGGCCCGGGGAGCTGTTTTTT.

The J gene is TRBJ1-6, the V gene TRBV7-9; 10 positions agree with TRBD1. The CDR3 is 14 residues long. Germline V gene data show CDR1 as SEHNR and CDR2 as FQNEAQ (reference sequence). The V and J ends lost 5 bases and 9 bases, in that order; junction bases with no gene match: 4. CDR3 nucleotide sequence: TGTGCCAGCAGCACTCGACAGGGGGCTTCACCCCTCCACTTT. Its translation: CASSTRQGASPLHF.